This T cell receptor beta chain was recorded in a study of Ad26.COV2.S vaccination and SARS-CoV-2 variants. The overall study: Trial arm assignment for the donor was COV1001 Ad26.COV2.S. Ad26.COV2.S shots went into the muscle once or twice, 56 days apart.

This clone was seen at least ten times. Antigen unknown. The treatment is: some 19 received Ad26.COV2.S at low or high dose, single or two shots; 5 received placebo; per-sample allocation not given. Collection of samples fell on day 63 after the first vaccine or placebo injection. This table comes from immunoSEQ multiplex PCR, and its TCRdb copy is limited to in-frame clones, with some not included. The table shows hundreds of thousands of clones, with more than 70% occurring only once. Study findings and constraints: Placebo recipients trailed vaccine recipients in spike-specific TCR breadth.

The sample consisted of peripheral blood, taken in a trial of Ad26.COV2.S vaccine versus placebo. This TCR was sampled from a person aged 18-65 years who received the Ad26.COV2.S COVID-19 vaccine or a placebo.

The chain's CDR3 is CASSKEGGSYEQYF. CDR3 sequence (DNA): TGTGCCAGCAGTAAAGAAGGGGGGTCCTACGAGCAGTACTTC. This chain connects TRBV2 to TRBJ2-7; D possibly matches TRBD1 or TRBD2 (6 bases each). The CDR3 has 14 amino acids. Germline CDR1 is SNHLY and CDR2 is FYNNEI. V was pared by 5 bases and J by 1 base, with 12 bases between.